A selection of T cell receptor beta chains follows, all from one sample in a study of T cells in Graves' hyperthyroidism and ophthalmopathy. TCRdb redid the calling of the multiplex PCR reads with MiXCR, one entry per CDR3 protein. The sample lists hundreds of thousands of distinct CDR3 sequences; under 15% were seen once. Source material: blood. The receptor set was obtained from a man younger than 35 with Graves' ophthalmopathy. The CDR3 runs from the conserved cysteine through the conserved F or W. A D gene is named only where the DNA matches it firmly. Clone size is stated in some rows and not others, as once, few, many or a class when expanded.

d_gene	v_gene	abundance	j_gene	CDR3aa	CDR3nt
.	TRBV20-1	few	TRBJ2-7	CSARGPSKREQYF	TGCAGTGCTAGAGGGCCTAGCAAACGCGAGCAGTACTTC
TRBD2	TRBV30	.	TRBJ2-1	CAWSGGGPPGNEQFF	TGTGCCTGGAGCGGGGGGGGCCCTCCTGGCAATGAGCAGTTCTTC
.	TRBV20-1	many	TRBJ1-1	CSAIWGMNTEAFF	TGCAGTGCTATCTGGGGGATGAACACTGAAGCTTTCTTT
.	TRBV7-2	many	TRBJ2-7	CASSAGPYEQYF	TGTGCCAGCAGCGCTGGACCCTACGAGCAGTACTTC
TRBD1	TRBV9	many	TRBJ2-5	CASSVDLDRGETQYF	TGTGCCAGCAGCGTAGACCTCGACAGGGGAGAGACCCAGTACTTC
.	TRBV20-1	many	TRBJ2-5	CSAIAGTSRETQYF	TGCAGTGCCATCGCCGGGACGTCCCGGGAGACCCAGTACTTC
.	TRBV10-3	few	TRBJ2-7	CAISESEGDEQYF	TGTGCCATCAGTGAGTCCGAGGGGGACGAGCAGTACTTC
TRBD1	TRBV2	.	TRBJ2-7	CASSLYRGREQYF	TGTGCCAGCAGCCTATACAGGGGGCGCGAGCAGTACTTC
TRBD1	TRBV11-1	many	TRBJ2-1	CASTRGQGLYEQFF	TGTGCCAGCACCCGAGGACAGGGTCTATATGAGCAGTTCTTC
.	TRBV10-3	many	TRBJ2-7	CAISAPNIQGSYEQYF	TGTGCCATCAGTGCCCCAAACATACAGGGTTCCTACGAGCAGTACTTC
.	TRBV30	few	TRBJ2-7	CAWSVPGRGPESSYEQYF	TGTGCCTGGAGTGTACCTGGGCGGGGGCCAGAGAGCTCCTACGAGCAGTACTTC
.	TRBV11-2	many	TRBJ2-3	CASSLGLTDTQYF	TGTGCCAGCAGCTTAGGGCTCACAGATACGCAGTATTTT
.	TRBV4-1	few	TRBJ2-7	CASSPGHQSSYEQYF	TGCGCCAGCAGCCCGGGACACCAGAGTTCCTACGAGCAGTACTTC
.	TRBV20-1	many	TRBJ1-2	CSAITAGPPSRYTF	TGCAGTGCTATAACCGCGGGGCCGCCCAGCCGCTACACCTTC
.	TRBV3-1	.	TRBJ2-3	CASSRWDDPTDTQYF	TGTGCCAGCAGCCGCTGGGACGATCCCACAGATACGCAGTATTTT
.	TRBV18	many	TRBJ1-4	CASSRGRATNEKLFF	TGTGCCAGCTCACGAGGGCGTGCAACTAATGAAAAACTGTTTTTT
TRBD2	TRBV2	many	TRBJ2-7	CASSNGLATYEQYF	TGTGCCAGCAGCAACGGACTAGCGACCTACGAGCAGTACTTC
.	TRBV29-1	few	TRBJ2-6	CSVESGANVLTF	TGCAGCGTTGAGAGTGGGGCCAACGTCCTGACTTTC
.	TRBV5-1	.	TRBJ2-7	CASSLGDLGDEQYF	TGCGCCAGCAGCTTGGGGGATCTCGGGGACGAGCAGTACTTC
.	TRBV12-3/TRBV12-4	many	TRBJ1-2	CASSLRDKPNYGYTF	TGTGCCAGCAGTTTACGGGACAAGCCTAACTATGGCTACACCTTC
.	TRBV4-1	many	TRBJ2-7	CASSQVMTARPYEQYF	TGCGCCAGCAGCCAAGTAATGACAGCCCGGCCCTACGAGCAGTACTTC
TRBD1	TRBV6-2/TRBV6-3	.	TRBJ1-1	CASSTGTGANTEASF	TGTGCCAGCAGTACGGGAACAGGGGCCAACACTGAAGCTTCCTTT
TRBD2	TRBV27	many	TRBJ2-7	CASSLGRGGPYEQYF	TGTGCCAGCAGTTTAGGGCGGGGGGGCCCCTACGAGCAGTACTTC
.	TRBV3-1	many	TRBJ2-7	CASSDQSGYYEQYF	TGTGCCAGCAGCGACCAATCAGGGTACTACGAGCAGTACTTC
.	TRBV2	.	TRBJ1-4	CASRSLREKLFF	TGTGCCAGCAGATCCCTTCGAGAAAAACTGTTTTTT
.	TRBV19	many	TRBJ1-6	CASGVDPYNSPLHF	TGTGCCAGTGGGGTGGACCCATATAATTCACCCCTCCACTTT
TRBD1	TRBV7-9	many	TRBJ2-5	CASSSTGGAETQYF	TGTGCCAGCAGCTCGACAGGGGGAGCGGAGACCCAGTACTTC
.	TRBV3-1	few	TRBJ2-3	CASSQEGGSDTQYF	TGTGCCAGCAGCCAAGAAGGAGGTTCAGATACGCAGTATTTT
.	TRBV30	many	TRBJ2-1	CAWSRGPLNEQFF	TGTGCCTGGAGTCGGGGACCCCTTAATGAGCAGTTCTTC
TRBD2	TRBV15	.	TRBJ2-7	CATSRDRASGSSTYEQYF	TGTGCCACCAGCAGAGATCGAGCTAGCGGGAGTTCTACCTACGAGCAGTACTTC
.	TRBV4-1	few	TRBJ1-2	CASSPQYQGHTNYGYTF	TGCGCCAGCAGCCCTCAATACCAGGGACACACTAACTATGGCTACACCTTC
TRBD2	TRBV5-5	many	TRBJ2-3	CASSRGLAGEGDTQYF	TGTGCCAGCAGCCGGGGACTAGCGGGAGAAGGAGATACGCAGTATTTT
.	TRBV29-1	few	TRBJ2-1	CSVLVGVGYNEQFF	TGCAGCGTTTTGGTGGGAGTGGGTTACAATGAGCAGTTCTTC
.	TRBV11-2	many	TRBJ2-2	CASSPWEANTGELFF	TGTGCCAGCAGCCCCTGGGAGGCGAACACCGGGGAGCTGTTTTTT
.	TRBV3-1	many	TRBJ2-7	CAIGENPLTYEQYF	TGTGCCATAGGGGAAAACCCTCTCACCTACGAGCAGTACTTC
TRBD2	TRBV6-1	few	TRBJ2-5	CASSRLAGIETQYF	TGTGCCAGCAGTAGACTAGCGGGAATAGAGACCCAGTACTTC
TRBD1	TRBV5-8	few	TRBJ2-1	CASSLATGTGSSYNEQFF	TGTGCCAGCAGCTTGGCAACCGGGACAGGGAGCTCCTACAATGAGCAGTTCTTC
.	TRBV2	many	TRBJ2-3	CASTSAQGRTGRPSTDTQYF	TGTGCCAGCACCAGTGCTCAGGGTCGGACTGGACGCCCTAGCACAGATACGCAGTATTTT
TRBD2	TRBV12-5	.	TRBJ2-3	CASGFKNLAGSTDTQYF	TGTGCTAGTGGTTTTAAAAACTTAGCGGGAAGCACAGATACGCAGTATTTT
TRBD1	TRBV5-6	many	TRBJ2-3	CASSFKDRATDTQYF	TGTGCCAGCAGCTTTAAGGACAGGGCAACAGATACGCAGTATTTT
TRBD2	TRBV5-1	many	TRBJ2-1	CASTQGELAGVYNEQFF	TGCGCCAGCACCCAAGGGGAACTAGCGGGAGTCTACAATGAGCAGTTCTTC